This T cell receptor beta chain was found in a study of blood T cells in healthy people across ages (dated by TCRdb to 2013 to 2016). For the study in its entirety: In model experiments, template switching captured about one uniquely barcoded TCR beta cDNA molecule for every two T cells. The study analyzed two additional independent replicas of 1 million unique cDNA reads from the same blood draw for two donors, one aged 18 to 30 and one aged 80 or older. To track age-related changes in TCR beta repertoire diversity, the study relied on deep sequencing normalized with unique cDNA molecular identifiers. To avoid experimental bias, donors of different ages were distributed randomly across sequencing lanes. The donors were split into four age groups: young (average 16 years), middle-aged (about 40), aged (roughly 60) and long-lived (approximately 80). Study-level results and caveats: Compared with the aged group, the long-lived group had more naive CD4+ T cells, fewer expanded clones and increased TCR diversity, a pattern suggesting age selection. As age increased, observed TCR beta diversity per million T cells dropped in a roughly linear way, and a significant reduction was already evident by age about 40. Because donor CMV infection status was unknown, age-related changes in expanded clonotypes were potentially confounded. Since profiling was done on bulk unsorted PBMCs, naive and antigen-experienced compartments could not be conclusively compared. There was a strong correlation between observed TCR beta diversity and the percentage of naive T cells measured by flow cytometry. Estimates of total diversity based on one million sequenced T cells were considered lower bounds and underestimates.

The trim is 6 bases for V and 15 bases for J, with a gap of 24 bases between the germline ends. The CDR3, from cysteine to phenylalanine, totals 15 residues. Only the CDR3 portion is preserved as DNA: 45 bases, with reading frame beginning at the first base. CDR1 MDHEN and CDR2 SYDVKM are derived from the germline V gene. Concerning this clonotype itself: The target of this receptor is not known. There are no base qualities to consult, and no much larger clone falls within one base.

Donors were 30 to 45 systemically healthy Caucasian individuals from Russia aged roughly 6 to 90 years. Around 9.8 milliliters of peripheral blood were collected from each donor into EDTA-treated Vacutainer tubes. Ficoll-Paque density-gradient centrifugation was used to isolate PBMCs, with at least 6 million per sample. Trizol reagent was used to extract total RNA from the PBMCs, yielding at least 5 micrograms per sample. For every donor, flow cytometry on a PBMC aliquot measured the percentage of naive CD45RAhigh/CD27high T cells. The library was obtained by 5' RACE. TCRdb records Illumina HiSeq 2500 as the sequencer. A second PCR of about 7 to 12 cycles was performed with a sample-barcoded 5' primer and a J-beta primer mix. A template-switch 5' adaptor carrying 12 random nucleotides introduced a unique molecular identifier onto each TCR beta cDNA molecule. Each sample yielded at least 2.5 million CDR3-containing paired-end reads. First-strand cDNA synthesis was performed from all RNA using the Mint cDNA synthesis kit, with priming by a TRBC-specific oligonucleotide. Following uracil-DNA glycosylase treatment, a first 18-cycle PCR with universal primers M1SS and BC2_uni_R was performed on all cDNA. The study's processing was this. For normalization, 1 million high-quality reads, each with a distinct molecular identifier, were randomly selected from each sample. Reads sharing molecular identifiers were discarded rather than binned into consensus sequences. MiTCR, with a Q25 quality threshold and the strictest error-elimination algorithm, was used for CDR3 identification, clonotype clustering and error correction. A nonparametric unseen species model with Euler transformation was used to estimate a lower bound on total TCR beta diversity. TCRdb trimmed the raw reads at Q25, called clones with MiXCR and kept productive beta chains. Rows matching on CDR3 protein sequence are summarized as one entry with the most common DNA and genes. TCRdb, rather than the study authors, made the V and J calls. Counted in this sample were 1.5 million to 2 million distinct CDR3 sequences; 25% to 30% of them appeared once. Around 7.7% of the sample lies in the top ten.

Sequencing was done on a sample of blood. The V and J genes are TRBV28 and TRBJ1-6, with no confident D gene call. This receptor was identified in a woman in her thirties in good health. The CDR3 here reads CASRSIDVAGLHLHF. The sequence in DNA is TGTGCCAGCAGGTCAATAGATGTGGCGGGCCTCCACCTCCACTTT.